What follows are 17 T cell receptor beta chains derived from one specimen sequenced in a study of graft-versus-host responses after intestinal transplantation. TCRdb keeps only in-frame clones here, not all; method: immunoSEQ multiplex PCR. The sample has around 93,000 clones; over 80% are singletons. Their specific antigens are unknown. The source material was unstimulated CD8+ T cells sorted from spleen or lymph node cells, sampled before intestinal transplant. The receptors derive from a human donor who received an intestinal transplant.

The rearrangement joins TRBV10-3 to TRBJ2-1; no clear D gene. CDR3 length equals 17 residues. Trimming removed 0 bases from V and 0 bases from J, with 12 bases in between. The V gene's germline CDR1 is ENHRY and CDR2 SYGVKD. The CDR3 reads CAISESVAESSYNEQFF. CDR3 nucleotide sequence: TGTGCCATCAGTGAGTCGGTCGCGGAGAGCTCCTACAATGAGCAGTTCTTC.

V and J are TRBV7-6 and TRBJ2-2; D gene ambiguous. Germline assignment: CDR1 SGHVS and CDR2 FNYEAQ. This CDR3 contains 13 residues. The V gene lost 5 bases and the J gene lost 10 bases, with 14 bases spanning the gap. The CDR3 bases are TGTGCCAGCAGCGCCTCCGGTAAACTGGAGCTGTTTTTT. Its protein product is CASSASGKLELFF.

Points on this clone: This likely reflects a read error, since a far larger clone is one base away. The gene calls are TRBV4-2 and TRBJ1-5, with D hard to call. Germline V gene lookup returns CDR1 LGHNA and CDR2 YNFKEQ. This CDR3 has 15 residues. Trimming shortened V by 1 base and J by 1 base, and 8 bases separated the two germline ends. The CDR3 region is CASSQVPGSNQPQHF. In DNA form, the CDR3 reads TGTGCCAGCAGCCAAGTTCCTGGGAGCAATCAGCCCCAGCATTTT.

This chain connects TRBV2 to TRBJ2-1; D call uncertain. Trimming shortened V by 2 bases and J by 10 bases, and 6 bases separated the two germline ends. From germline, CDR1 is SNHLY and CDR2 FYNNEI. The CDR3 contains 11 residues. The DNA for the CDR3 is TGTGCCAGCAGTGAATCCCTAGAGCAGTTCTTC. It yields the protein CASSESLEQFF.

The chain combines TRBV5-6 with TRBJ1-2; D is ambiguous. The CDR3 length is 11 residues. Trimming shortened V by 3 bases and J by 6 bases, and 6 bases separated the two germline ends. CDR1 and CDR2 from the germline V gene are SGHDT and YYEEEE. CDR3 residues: CASSYGHGYTF. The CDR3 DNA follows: TGTGCCAGCAGCTATGGTCATGGCTACACCTTC.

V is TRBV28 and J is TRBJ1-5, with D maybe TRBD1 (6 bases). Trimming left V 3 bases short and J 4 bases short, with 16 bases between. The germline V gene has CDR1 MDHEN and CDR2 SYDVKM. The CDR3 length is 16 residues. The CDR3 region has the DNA TGTGCCAGCAGTTTCGGACAGAGCTATTCTAATCAGCCCCAGCATTTT. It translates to CASSFGQSYSNQPQHF.

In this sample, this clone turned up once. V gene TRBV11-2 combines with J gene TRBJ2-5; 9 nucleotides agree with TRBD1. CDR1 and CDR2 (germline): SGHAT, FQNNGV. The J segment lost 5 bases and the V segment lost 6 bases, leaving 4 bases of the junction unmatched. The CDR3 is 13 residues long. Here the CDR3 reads CASRGQGGETQYF. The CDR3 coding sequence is TGTGCCAGCAGGGGACAGGGCGGGGAGACCCAGTACTTC.

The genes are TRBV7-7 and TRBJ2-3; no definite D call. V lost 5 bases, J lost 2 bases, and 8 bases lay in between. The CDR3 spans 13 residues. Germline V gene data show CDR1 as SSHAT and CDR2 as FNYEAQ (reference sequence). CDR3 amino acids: CASSPGNTDTQYF. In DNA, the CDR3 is TGTGCCAGCAGCCCTGGGAACACAGATACGCAGTATTTT.

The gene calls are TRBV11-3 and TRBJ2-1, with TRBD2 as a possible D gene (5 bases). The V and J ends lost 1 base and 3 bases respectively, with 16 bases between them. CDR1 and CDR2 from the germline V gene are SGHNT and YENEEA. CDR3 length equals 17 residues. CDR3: CASSLGRYEGLYNEQFF. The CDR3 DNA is TGTGCCAGCAGCTTAGGCCGCTACGAGGGCCTCTACAATGAGCAGTTCTTC.

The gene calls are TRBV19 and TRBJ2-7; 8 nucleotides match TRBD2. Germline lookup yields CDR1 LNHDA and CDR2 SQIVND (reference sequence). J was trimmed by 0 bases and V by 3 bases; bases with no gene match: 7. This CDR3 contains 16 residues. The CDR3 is CASSIDGAGGSYEQYF. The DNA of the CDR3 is TGTGCCAGTAGTATTGACGGCGCGGGGGGCTCCTACGAGCAGTACTTC. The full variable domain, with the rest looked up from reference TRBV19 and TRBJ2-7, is DGGITQSPKYLFRKEGQNVTLSCEQNLNHDAMYWYRQDPGQGLRLIYYSQIVNDFQKGDIAEGYSVSREKKESFPLTVTSAQKNPTAFYLCASSIDGAGGSYEQYFGPGTRLTVT.

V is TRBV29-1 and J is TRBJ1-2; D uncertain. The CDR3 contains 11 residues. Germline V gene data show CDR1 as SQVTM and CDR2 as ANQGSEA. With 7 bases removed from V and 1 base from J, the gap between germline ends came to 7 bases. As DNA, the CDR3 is TGCAGCGACCGATTTAACTATGGCTACACCTTC. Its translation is CSDRFNYGYTF.

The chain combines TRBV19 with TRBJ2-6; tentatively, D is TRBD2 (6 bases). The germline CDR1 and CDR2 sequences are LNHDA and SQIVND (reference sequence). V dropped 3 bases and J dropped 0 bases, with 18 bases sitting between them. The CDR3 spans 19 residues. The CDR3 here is CASSIWGGGYPSGANVLTF. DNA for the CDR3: TGTGCCAGTAGTATTTGGGGCGGAGGGTACCCCTCTGGGGCCAACGTCCTGACTTTC.

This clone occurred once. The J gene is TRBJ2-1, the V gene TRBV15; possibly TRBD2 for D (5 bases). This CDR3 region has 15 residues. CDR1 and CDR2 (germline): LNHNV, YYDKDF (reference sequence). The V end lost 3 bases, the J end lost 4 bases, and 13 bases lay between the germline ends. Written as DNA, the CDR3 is TGTGCCACCAGCAGCGGGTACGGACTTTACAATGAGCAGTTCTTC. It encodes CATSSGYGLYNEQFF. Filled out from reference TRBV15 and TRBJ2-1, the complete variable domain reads DAMVIQNPRYQVTQFGKPVTLSCSQTLNHNVMYWYQQKSSQAPKLLFHYYDKDFNNEADTPDNFQSRRPNTSFCFLDIRSPGLGDTAMYLCATSSGYGLYNEQFFGPGTRLTVL.

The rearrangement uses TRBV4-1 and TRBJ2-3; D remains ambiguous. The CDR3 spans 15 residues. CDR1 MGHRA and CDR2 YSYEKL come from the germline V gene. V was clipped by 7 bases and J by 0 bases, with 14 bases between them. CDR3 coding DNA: TGCGCCAGCAATCACCCGGACCTAAGCACAGATACGCAGTATTTT. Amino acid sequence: CASNHPDLSTDTQYF.

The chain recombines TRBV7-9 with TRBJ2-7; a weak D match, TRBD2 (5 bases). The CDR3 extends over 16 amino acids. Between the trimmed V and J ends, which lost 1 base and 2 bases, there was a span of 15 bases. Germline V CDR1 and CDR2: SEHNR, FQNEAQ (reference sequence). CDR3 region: CASSLGFKEEAYEQYF. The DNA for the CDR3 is TGTGCCAGCAGCTTAGGATTCAAGGAGGAGGCCTACGAGCAGTACTTC.

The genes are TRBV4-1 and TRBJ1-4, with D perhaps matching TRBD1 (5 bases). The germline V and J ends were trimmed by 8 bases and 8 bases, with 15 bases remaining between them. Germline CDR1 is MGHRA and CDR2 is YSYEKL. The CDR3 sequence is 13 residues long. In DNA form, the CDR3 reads TGCGCCAGCCGCGAGAAGGGGCGAGAAAAACTGTTTTTT. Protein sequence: CASREKGREKLFF.

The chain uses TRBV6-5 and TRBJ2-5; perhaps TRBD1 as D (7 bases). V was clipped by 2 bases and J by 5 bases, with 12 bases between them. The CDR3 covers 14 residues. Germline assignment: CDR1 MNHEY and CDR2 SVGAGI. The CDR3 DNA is TGTGCCAGCAGTTACGGGGCAGGGGGGGAGACCCAGTACTTC. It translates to CASSYGAGGETQYF.